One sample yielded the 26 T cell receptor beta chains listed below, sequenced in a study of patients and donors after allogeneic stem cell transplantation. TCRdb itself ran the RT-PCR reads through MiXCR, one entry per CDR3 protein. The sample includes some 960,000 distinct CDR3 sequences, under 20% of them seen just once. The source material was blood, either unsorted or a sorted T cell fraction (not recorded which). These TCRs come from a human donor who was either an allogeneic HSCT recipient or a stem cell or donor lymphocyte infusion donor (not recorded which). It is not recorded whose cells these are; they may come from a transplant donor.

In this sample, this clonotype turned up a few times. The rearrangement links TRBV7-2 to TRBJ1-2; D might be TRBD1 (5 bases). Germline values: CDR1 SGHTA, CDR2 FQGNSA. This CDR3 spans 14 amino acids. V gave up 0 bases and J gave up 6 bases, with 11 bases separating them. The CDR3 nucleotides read TGTGCCAGCAGCTTAGCGCGGAACAGGCATGGCTACACCTTC. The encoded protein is CASSLARNRHGYTF.

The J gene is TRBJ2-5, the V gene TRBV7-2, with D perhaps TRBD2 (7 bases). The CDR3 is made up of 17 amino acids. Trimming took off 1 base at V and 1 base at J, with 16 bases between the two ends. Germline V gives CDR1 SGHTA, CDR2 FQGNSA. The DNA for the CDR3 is TGTGCCAGCAGCTTAGAGGTGGCGGGGGCCCCCCAAGAGACCCAGTACTTC. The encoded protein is CASSLEVAGAPQETQYF.

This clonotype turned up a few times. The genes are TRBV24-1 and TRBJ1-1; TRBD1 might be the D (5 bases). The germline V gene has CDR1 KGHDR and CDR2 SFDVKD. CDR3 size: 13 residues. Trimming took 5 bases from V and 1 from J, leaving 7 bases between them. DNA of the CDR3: TGTGCCACCAGTGGGGACGGGAACACTGAAGCTTTCTTT. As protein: CATSGDGNTEAFF.

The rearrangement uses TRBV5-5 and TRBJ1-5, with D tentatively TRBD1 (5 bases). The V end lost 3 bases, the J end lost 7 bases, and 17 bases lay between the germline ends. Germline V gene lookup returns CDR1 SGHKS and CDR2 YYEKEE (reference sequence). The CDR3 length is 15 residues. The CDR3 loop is CASSWGRLGNQPQHF. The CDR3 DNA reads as TGTGCCAGCAGCTGGGGACGTTTGGGGAACCAGCCCCAGCATTTT.

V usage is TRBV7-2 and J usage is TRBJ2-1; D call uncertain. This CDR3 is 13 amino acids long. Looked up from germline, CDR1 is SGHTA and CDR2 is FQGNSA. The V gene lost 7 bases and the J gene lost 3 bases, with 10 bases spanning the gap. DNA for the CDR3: TGTGCCAGCAACCTTAATATCTACAATGAGCAGTTCTTC. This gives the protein CASNLNIYNEQFF.

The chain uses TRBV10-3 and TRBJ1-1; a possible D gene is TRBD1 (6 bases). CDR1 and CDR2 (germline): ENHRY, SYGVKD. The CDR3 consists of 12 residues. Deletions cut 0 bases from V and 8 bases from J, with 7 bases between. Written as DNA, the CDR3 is TGTGCCATCAGTGAGTCACAGGGCGAAGCTTTCTTT. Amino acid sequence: CAISESQGEAFF.

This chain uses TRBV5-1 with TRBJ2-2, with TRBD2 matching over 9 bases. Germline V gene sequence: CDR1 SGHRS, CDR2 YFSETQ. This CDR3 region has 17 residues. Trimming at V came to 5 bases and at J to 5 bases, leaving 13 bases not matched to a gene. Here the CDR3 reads CASSFSGSSWETGELFF. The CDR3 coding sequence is TGCGCCAGCAGTTTTAGCGGGAGTTCGTGGGAGACCGGGGAGCTGTTTTTT.

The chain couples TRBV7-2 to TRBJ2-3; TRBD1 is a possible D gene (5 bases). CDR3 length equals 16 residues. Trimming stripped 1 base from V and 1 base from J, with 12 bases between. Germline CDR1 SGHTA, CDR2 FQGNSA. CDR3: CASSLVTPGRTDTQYF. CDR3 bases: TGTGCCAGCAGCTTAGTAACACCAGGGCGCACAGATACGCAGTATTTT.

In DNA form, the CDR3 reads TGTGCCAGCAGCTTAGTCCAGGGTTTAGGGGAGCAGTACTTC. Protein: CASSLVQGLGEQYF. The chain links TRBV7-9 to TRBJ2-7; D might be TRBD1 (5 bases). In germline, CDR1 is SEHNR, CDR2 FQNEAQ (reference sequence). V lost 1 base and J 7 bases, leaving 14 bases between the germline ends. This CDR3 has 14 amino acids.

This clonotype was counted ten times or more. Here the CDR3 DNA reads TGTGCCAGCACCTTGACACCTCAAGGCTACAATGAGCAGTTCTTC. This translates into CASTLTPQGYNEQFF. V is TRBV6-1 and J is TRBJ2-1; no firm D call. Trimming pared 7 bases from V and 3 bases from J, leaving 16 bases between. The CDR3 spans 15 residues. Germline-derived CDR1 and CDR2 are MNHNS and SASEGT.

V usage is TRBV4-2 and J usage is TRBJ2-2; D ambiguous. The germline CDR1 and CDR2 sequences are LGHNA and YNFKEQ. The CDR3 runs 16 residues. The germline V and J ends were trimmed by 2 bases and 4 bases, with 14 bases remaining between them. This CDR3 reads CASSQYGGRVTGELFF. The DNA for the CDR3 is TGTGCCAGCAGCCAATACGGCGGTCGGGTCACCGGGGAGCTGTTTTTT.

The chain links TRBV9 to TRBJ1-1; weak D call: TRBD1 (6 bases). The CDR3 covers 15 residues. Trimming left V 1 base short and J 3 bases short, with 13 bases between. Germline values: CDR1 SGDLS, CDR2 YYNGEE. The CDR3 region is CASSVKAGHDTEAFF. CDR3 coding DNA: TGTGCCAGCAGCGTAAAAGCGGGACACGACACTGAAGCTTTCTTT.

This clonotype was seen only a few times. CDR3 in amino acids: CASSQAGGGDTDTQYF. CDR3 bases: TGTGCCAGCAGCCAAGCGGGCGGGGGGGACACAGATACGCAGTATTTT. The chain has TRBV3-1 and TRBJ2-3; 9 bases are a match to TRBD2. The CDR3 consists of 16 residues. The germline V gene has CDR1 LGHDT and CDR2 YNNKEL (reference sequence). The ends lost 1 base at V and 2 bases at J; junction bases unmatched: 4.

The chain's CDR3 is CSASVRLKVRDTQYF. The CDR3 bases are TGCAGTGCTAGTGTTCGCTTAAAGGTCCGCGATACGCAGTATTTT. The chain couples TRBV20-1 to TRBJ2-3, with D uncertain. The CDR3 contains 15 residues. V shed 3 bases and J shed 6 bases, with 19 bases lying between them. CDR1 is DFQATT and CDR2 is SNEGSKA in the germline V gene (reference sequence).

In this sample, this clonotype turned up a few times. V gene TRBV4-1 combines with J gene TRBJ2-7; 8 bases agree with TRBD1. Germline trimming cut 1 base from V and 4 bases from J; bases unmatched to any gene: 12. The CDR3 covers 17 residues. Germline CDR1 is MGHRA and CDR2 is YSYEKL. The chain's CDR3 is CASSQVFGGRGHYEQYF. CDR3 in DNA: TGCGCCAGCAGCCAAGTCTTCGGGGGCAGGGGGCATTACGAGCAGTACTTC.

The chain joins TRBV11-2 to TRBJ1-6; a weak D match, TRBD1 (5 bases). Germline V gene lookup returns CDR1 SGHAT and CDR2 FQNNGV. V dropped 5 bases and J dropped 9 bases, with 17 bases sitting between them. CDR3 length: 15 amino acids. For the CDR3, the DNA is TGTGCCAGCAGCCCCATGCTTGGAAGGGGTTCACCCCTCCACTTT. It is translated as CASSPMLGRGSPLHF.

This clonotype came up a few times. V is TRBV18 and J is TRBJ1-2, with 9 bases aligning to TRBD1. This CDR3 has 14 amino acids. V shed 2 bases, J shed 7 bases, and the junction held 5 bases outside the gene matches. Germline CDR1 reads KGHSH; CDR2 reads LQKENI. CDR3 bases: TGTGCCAGCTCACCAGGGGACAGGGTGGTTGGCTACACCTTC. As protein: CASSPGDRVVGYTF.

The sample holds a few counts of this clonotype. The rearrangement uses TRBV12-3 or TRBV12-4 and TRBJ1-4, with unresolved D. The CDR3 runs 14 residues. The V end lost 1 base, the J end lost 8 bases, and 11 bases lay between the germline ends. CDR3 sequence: CASSLVVSEEKLFF. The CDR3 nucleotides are TGTGCCAGCAGTTTAGTGGTGTCAGAGGAAAAACTGTTTTTT.

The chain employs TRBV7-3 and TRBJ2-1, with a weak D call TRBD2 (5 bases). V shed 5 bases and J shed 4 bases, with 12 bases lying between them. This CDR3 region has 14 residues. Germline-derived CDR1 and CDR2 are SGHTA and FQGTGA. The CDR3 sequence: CASSLSGYYNEQFF. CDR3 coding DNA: TGTGCCAGCAGCCTAAGCGGATATTACAATGAGCAGTTCTTC.

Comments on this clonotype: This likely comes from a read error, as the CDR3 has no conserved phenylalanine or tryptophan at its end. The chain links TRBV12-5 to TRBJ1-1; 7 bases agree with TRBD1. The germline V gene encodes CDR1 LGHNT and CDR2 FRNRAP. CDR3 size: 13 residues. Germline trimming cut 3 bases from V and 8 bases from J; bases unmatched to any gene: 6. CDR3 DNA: TGTGCTAGTGGTTTCAACCGACAGGGAGAAGCTTTCTCT. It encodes CASGFNRQGEAFS.

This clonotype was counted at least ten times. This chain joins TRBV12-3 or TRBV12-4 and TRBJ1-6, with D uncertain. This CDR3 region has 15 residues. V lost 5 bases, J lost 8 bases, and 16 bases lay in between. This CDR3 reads CASSKEGASYSPLHF. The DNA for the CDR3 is TGTGCCAGCAGTAAGGAGGGCGCGAGTTATTCACCCCTCCACTTT.

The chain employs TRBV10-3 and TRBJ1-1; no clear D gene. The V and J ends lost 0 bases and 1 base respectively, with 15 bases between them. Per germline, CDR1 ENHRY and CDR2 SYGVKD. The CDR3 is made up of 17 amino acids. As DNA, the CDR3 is TGTGCCATCAGTGAGTCAATTCGAGGCTCCTGGAACACTGAAGCTTTCTTT. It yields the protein CAISESIRGSWNTEAFF.

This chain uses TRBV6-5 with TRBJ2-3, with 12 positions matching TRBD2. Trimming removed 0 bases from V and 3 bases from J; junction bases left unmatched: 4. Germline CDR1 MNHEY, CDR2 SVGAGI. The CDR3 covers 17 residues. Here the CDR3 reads CASSYSSLAGGTDTQYF. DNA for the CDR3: TGTGCCAGCAGTTACTCGTCACTAGCGGGAGGAACAGATACGCAGTATTTT.

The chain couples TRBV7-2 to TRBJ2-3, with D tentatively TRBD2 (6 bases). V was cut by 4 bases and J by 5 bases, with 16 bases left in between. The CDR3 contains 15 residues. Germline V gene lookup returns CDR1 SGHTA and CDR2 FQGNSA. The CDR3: CASSSQTTSKDTQYF. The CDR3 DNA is TGTGCCAGCAGCTCCCAGACGACTAGTAAAGATACGCAGTATTTT.

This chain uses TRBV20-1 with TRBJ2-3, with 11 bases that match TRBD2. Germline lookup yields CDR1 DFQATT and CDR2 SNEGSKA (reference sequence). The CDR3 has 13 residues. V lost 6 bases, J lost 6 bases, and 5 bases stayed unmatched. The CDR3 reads CSALLAGVDTQYF. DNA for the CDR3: TGCAGTGCCCTACTAGCGGGGGTCGATACGCAGTATTTT.

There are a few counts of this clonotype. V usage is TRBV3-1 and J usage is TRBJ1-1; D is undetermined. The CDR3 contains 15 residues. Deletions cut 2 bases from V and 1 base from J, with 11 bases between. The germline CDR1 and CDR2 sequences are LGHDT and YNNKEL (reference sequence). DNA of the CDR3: TGTGCCAGCAGCCAAATTGAGGGTTCGAACACTGAAGCTTTCTTT. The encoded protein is CASSQIEGSNTEAFF.